This entry concerns a single T cell receptor beta chain. Its antigen remains unidentified. The sorting of PBMCs gave CD4+ and CD8+ T cells. These data are taken from a study of CD8+ T cells in alopecia areata. The study's findings and limits: Normal skin's resident alphabeta T cells are sequenced alongside lesional scalp T cells. An increase in clonality over normal scalp was evident in lesional scalp, especially alopecia totalis/universalis.

Sequencing used cDNA as its template, made by extracting RNA and reverse transcribing it. Libraries were prepared by immunoSEQ multiplex PCR; TCRdb keeps only in-frame clonotypes and omits some of them. The data contain 95,000 to 120,000 clones, 59% of them singletons. Trimming removed 1 base at V and 7 bases at J, with 17 bases between. Germline V CDR1 and CDR2: MGHDK, SYGVNS. This CDR3 is built from 17 residues. J is TRBJ1-6 and V is TRBV25-1, with a weak D call TRBD1 (6 bases). The source of this sequence is a human donor in good health. Sequences were obtained from CD8+ T cells sorted from blood. The DNA of the CDR3 is TGTGCCAGCAGTGAATCAGGGACAAACTTGAGGAATTCACCCCTCCACTTT. This codes for CASSESGTNLRNSPLHF.